These 24 T cell receptor beta chains share one sample of origin, sequenced in a study of T cell repertoires in ileal Crohn's disease. TCRdb's table, derived via immunoSEQ multiplex PCR, lists solely in-frame clones and lacks some. Of more than 2,500 clones listed, 80% to 95% are singletons. The sorted cells were lamina propria lymphocytes from surgical specimens, first isolated by density gradient. The sequencing sample was made of CD4+ T cells sorted from the ileum. The receptors here all came from an adult with Crohn's disease.

V is TRBV30 and J is TRBJ1-2; no definite D call. The V gene lost 4 bases and the J gene lost 0 bases, with 3 bases spanning the gap. Germline values: CDR1 GTSNPN, CDR2 SVGIG (reference sequence). The CDR3 is 11 amino acids. CDR3 amino acids: CAWTANYGYTF. As DNA, the CDR3 is TGTGCCTGGACCGCTAACTATGGCTACACCTTC.

The genes are TRBV7-2 and TRBJ2-2; perhaps TRBD2 as D (8 bases). Trimming stripped 10 bases from V and 5 bases from J, with 17 bases between. The CDR3 spans 14 residues. Germline CDR1 reads SGHTA; CDR2 reads FQGNSA. The chain's CDR3 is CANGGGGRTGELFF. CDR3 nucleotide sequence: TGTGCCAACGGAGGGGGCGGGAGGACCGGGGAGCTGTTTTTT.

The V call is TRBV7-2, the J call TRBJ1-2; TRBD1 agrees at 7 bases. V shed 1 base, J shed 6 bases, and the junction held 8 bases outside the gene matches. CDR1 and CDR2 from the germline V gene are SGHTA and FQGNSA. This CDR3 contains 15 residues. The CDR3 loop is CASSLDRGGGNGYTF. Here the CDR3 DNA reads TGTGCCAGCAGCTTAGACAGGGGAGGAGGTAATGGCTACACCTTC.

This chain connects TRBV29-1 to TRBJ2-1; 9 bases are shared with TRBD1. V shed 3 bases and J 7 bases; nucleotides not matched to a gene: 7. The CDR3 is 14 residues long. CDR1 and CDR2 from the germline V gene are SQVTM and ANQGSEA. The CDR3 coding sequence is TGCAGCGTTGACCGGGACAGGGTCAGGAATGAGCAGTTCTTC. This translates into CSVDRDRVRNEQFF.

This rearrangement joins TRBV19 to TRBJ1-5; maybe TRBD1 (5 bases). This CDR3 comprises 14 residues. Trimming left V 1 base short and J 3 bases short, with 7 bases between. Germline V gene lookup returns CDR1 LNHDA and CDR2 SQIVND (reference sequence). The CDR3 sequence is CASSIAGNNQPQHF. The CDR3 DNA sequence: TGTGCCAGTAGTATAGCAGGGAACAATCAGCCCCAGCATTTT.

The chain links TRBV7-2 to TRBJ2-5; D uncertain. This CDR3 spans 11 amino acids. Germline V CDR1 and CDR2: SGHTA, FQGNSA. Trimming stripped 2 bases from V and 5 bases from J, with 3 bases between. The CDR3 spells CASSLQETQYF. CDR3 in DNA: TGTGCCAGCAGCTTACAGGAGACCCAGTACTTC.

The rearrangement joins TRBV28 to TRBJ2-5, with D maybe TRBD2 (6 bases). V was shortened by 7 bases and J by 3 bases, with 12 bases between the two germline ends. Germline lookup yields CDR1 MDHEN and CDR2 SYDVKM. There are 13 residues in the CDR3. This CDR3 reads CASKDGGKETQYF. The CDR3 nucleotides are TGTGCCAGCAAAGACGGAGGGAAAGAGACCCAGTACTTC.

The gene calls are TRBV6-6 and TRBJ1-2; D may be TRBD1 (5 bases). V was trimmed by 2 bases and J by 8 bases, leaving 12 bases between them. CDR3 length: 13 amino acids. Germline-derived CDR1 and CDR2 are MNHNY and SVGAGI (reference sequence). CDR3 bases: TGTGCCAGCAGTTACCCCCAGGGTGAAGGCTACACCTTC. Protein: CASSYPQGEGYTF.

V is TRBV5-6 and J is TRBJ1-2; D possibly corresponds to TRBD1 (6 bases). The germline V and J ends were trimmed by 3 bases and 4 bases, with 13 bases remaining between them. CDR1 and CDR2 from the germline V gene are SGHDT and YYEEEE. There are 14 residues in the CDR3. The CDR3 DNA follows: TGTGCCAGCAGCTCGGACAGAGAAAGCTATGGCTACACCTTC. As protein: CASSSDRESYGYTF.

This chain connects TRBV28 to TRBJ2-7; D may be TRBD1 (5 bases). Trimming left V 7 bases short and J 3 bases short, with 16 bases between. The length of the CDR3 is 14 residues. Germline CDR1 and CDR2: MDHEN and SYDVKM. The CDR3 spells CASTSQGHRYEQYF. The CDR3 DNA sequence: TGTGCCAGCACTTCTCAGGGTCATCGCTACGAGCAGTACTTC.

The rearrangement joins TRBV7-3 to TRBJ2-1; 8 bases line up with TRBD1. In germline, CDR1 is SGHTA, CDR2 FQGTGA. Germline trimming cut 3 bases from V and 9 bases from J; bases unmatched to any gene: 4. This CDR3 has 13 amino acids. The CDR3, as DNA: TGTGCCAGCAGCTTCCAGGGGGCGCGTGAGCAGTTCTTC. It codes for CASSFQGAREQFF.

The chain couples TRBV5-1 to TRBJ2-5; weak D call: TRBD2 (5 bases). The CDR3 runs to 13 residues. The V end was cut by 0 bases, the J end by 5 bases, with 8 bases between. Germline CDR1 SGHRS, CDR2 YFSETQ. The CDR3 sequence is CASSLGWEETQYF. The CDR3 coding sequence is TGCGCCAGCAGCTTGGGTTGGGAGGAGACCCAGTACTTC.

The J gene is TRBJ2-7, the V gene TRBV5-5; 8 positions match TRBD1. CDR3 size: 15 residues. The germline V gene encodes CDR1 SGHKS and CDR2 YYEKEE (reference sequence). The ends lost 3 bases at V and 4 bases at J; junction bases unmatched: 9. CDR3 region: CASSSTGGSFYEQYF. DNA for the CDR3: TGTGCCAGCAGCTCTACAGGGGGGTCTTTTTACGAGCAGTACTTC.

The chain joins TRBV19 to TRBJ1-1, with a possible D match to TRBD1 (5 bases). Germline V gene data show CDR1 as LNHDA and CDR2 as SQIVND (reference sequence). There are 14 residues in the CDR3. Trimming left V 5 bases short and J 4 bases short, with 14 bases between. DNA of the CDR3: TGTGCCAGTAGTTCGGACCGGAGGGGCACTGAAGCTTTCTTT. Its translation: CASSSDRRGTEAFF.

This clone was counted once. CDR3 amino acids: CASSQDRGLHYGYTF. CDR3 bases: TGCGCCAGCAGCCAAGACAGGGGGCTTCACTATGGCTACACCTTC. The chain recombines TRBV4-1 with TRBJ1-2; TRBD1 aligns across 8 bases. The CDR3 is made up of 15 amino acids. Germline trimming cut 0 bases from V and 3 bases from J; bases unmatched to any gene: 3. The germline V gene encodes CDR1 MGHRA and CDR2 YSYEKL.

CDR3 loop: CASSTTQGNGYTF. CDR3 nucleotides: TGTGCCAGCAGTACGACACAGGGGAACGGCTACACCTTC. The chain is built from TRBV6-5 and TRBJ1-2; 7 nucleotides align to TRBD1. V shed 5 bases and J 8 bases; nucleotides not matched to a gene: 8. The CDR3 is 13 residues long. Germline values: CDR1 MNHEY, CDR2 SVGAGI.

The chain is built from TRBV5-6 and TRBJ1-2; 8 positions agree with TRBD1. With 3 bases clipped from V and 6 bases from J, the junction kept 10 bases outside the gene matches. Germline V lookup: CDR1 SGHDT, CDR2 YYEEEE. The CDR3 is 15 amino acids. CDR3 coding DNA: TGTGCCAGCAGCTCGCCAACAGGGGGTTCGGATGGCTACACCTTC. Translated, it gives CASSSPTGGSDGYTF.

In its sample, this clone was seen once. The CDR3 nucleotides are TGTGCCAGCAGCTTCGGGGTAGCGAGGTACGAGCAGTACTTC. It yields the protein CASSFGVARYEQYF. V is TRBV11-2 and J is TRBJ2-7; TRBD2 might be the D (5 bases). Trimming cost V 3 bases and J 4 bases, with 13 bases left between them. This CDR3 spans 14 amino acids. The germline CDR1 and CDR2 sequences are SGHAT and FQNNGV.

The rearrangement joins TRBV19 to TRBJ2-1; TRBD2 might be the D (6 bases). The ends were cut back, 7 bases at V and 6 bases at J, with 19 bases in the middle. Germline V gene data show CDR1 as LNHDA and CDR2 as SQIVND (reference sequence). The CDR3 is 15 amino acids. As DNA, the CDR3 is TGTGCCAGTACTTCTACCGCCGGGAGCGTCAATGAGCAGTTCTTC. Protein: CASTSTAGSVNEQFF.

The genes are TRBV5-5 and TRBJ2-1; 12 bases are a match to TRBD2. Germline trimming cut 4 bases from V and 4 bases from J; bases unmatched to any gene: 3. CDR1 is SGHKS and CDR2 is YYEKEE in the germline V gene (reference sequence). This CDR3 spans 15 amino acids. As DNA, the CDR3 is TGTGCCAGCAGCCCCGGACTAGCGGGGTACAATGAGCAGTTCTTC. It translates to CASSPGLAGYNEQFF.

This clone was picked up one time. The chain has TRBV4-1 and TRBJ2-6, with 9 bases fitting TRBD1. The CDR3 sequence is 19 residues long. The ends lost 0 bases at V and 0 bases at J; junction bases unmatched: 6. The germline gives CDR1 MGHRA, CDR2 YSYEKL. The CDR3 is CASSQDRDRVSSGANVLTF. For the CDR3, the DNA is TGCGCCAGCAGCCAAGACCGGGACAGGGTGTCCTCTGGGGCCAACGTCCTGACTTTC.

This sequence joins TRBV5-4 and TRBJ2-7; 9 bases agree with TRBD2. The CDR3 loop spans 14 amino acids. V shed 4 bases, J shed 4 bases, and the junction held 6 bases outside the gene matches. In germline, CDR1 is SGHNT, CDR2 YYREEE (reference sequence). Here the CDR3 reads CASSQGLAQYEQYF. The CDR3 DNA reads TGTGCCAGCAGCCAAGGACTAGCGCAGTACGAGCAGTACTTC.

This sequence joins TRBV7-3 and TRBJ2-5, with 7 bases fitting TRBD2. The CDR3 spans 13 residues. V dropped 5 bases and J dropped 4; count of bases not matched to a gene: 4. Germline CDR1 SGHTA, CDR2 FQGTGA. As DNA, the CDR3 is TGTGCCAGCAGCCCGGGGAGGGGAGAGACCCAGTACTTC. Its translation: CASSPGRGETQYF.

This chain connects TRBV5-6 to TRBJ2-3; 8 nucleotides agree with TRBD1. The CDR3 runs 15 residues. V shed 0 bases, J shed 4 bases, and the junction held 4 bases outside the gene matches. The germline CDR1 and CDR2 sequences are SGHDT and YYEEEE. CDR3 amino acids: CASSLGGTGSDTQYF. CDR3 nucleotides: TGTGCCAGCAGCTTGGGGGGGACAGGATCAGATACGCAGTATTTT.